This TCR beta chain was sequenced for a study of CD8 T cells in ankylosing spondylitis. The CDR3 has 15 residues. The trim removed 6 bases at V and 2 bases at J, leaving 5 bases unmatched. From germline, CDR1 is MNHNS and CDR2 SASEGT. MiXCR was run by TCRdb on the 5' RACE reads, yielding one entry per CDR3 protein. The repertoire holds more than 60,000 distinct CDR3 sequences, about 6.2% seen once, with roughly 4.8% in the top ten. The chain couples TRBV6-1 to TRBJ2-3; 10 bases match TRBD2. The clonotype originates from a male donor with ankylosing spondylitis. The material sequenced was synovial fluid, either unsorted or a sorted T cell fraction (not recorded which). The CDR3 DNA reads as TGTGCCAGCAGCTCACTAGCGGGGCTCACAGATACGCAGTATTTT. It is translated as CASSSLAGLTDTQYF.